These T cell receptor beta chains were read from a single sample in a study of blood T cell repertoires in COVID-19. TCRdb's table, derived via immunoSEQ multiplex PCR, lists solely in-frame clones and lacks some. Of about 57,000 clones in the sample, about 88% were seen once. Material: peripheral blood. These receptors originate from a human donor in a cohort sampled during active COVID-19. Both conserved end residues are trimmed from each CDR3.

j_call | v_call | cdr3_aa
TRBJ1-1 | TRBV19 | ASSPGSTRGVEAF
TRBJ2-7 | TRBV18 | ASSPTGSEQY
TRBJ1-1 | TRBV14 | ASSQTPGRGANTEAF
TRBJ1-1 | TRBV5-8 | ASSFSPTAEAF
TRBJ2-3 | TRBV11-3 | ASSQGLAGDTQY
TRBJ2-3 | TRBV6-8 | ARLAGGKTDTQY
TRBJ1-3 | TRBV9 | ASSVLAETNSGNTIY
TRBJ2-7 | TRBV28 | ASRLRSYEQY
TRBJ2-2 | TRBV3-1/TRBV3-2 | ASSQAGGRTGELF
TRBJ2-7 | TRBV7-2 | ASTLGAASYEQY
TRBJ2-5 | TRBV5-6 | ASSLFSNQETQY
TRBJ1-1 | TRBV2 | ASSELQGGLNTEAF
TRBJ1-2 | TRBV5-1 | ASSSNIPPLGTATFGYT
TRBJ2-5 | TRBV11-2 | ASSLGSGSQEETQY
TRBJ2-7 | TRBV27 | ASSFGPAGGYEQY
TRBJ2-1 | TRBV2 | ASSPDIREQF
TRBJ2-1 | TRBV12-3/TRBV12-4 | ASSLRERGEQF
TRBJ1-5 | TRBV3-1/TRBV3-2 | ASSQGTPRGPQH
TRBJ2-1 | TRBV27 | ASSGQGRYNEQF
TRBJ2-5 | TRBV7-7 | ASSLARTRGETQY
TRBJ2-7 | TRBV11-2 | ASSSPGQGVAEQY
TRBJ2-5 | TRBV18 | ASSIGVQETQY
TRBJ1-5 | TRBV6-6 | ASSDRDRGPPQH
TRBJ2-2 | TRBV6-5 | ASKGTGNTGELF
TRBJ2-7 | TRBV5-1 | ASSSSGTGAYYEQY
TRBJ1-3 | TRBV7-9 | ASSQSGRNTIY
TRBJ2-7 | TRBV28 | ASRASGSSEQY
TRBJ1-2 | TRBV6-5 | ASRIGTAYGYT
TRBJ2-7 | TRBV30 | AWSVGTYYEQY
TRBJ2-3 | TRBV6-6 | ASTPTETAAQY
TRBJ2-2 | TRBV5-1 | ASSFVGTGNTGELF